This note documents a single T cell receptor (beta chain) sequence. The sample originates from a study of T cell responses to AZD1222 COVID-19 vaccine. Repertoires were generated with immunoSEQ multiplex PCR, while TCRdb's copy carries only in-frame clones and drops some. Here the sample spans some 120,000 clones, roughly nine tenths being singletons. V was pared by 6 bases and J by 5 bases, with 13 bases of the junction left unmatched. The CDR3 covers 17 residues. CDR1 and CDR2 from the germline V gene are SGDLS and YYNGEE. The source was peripheral blood, collected on day 0 of AZD1222 vaccination. This chain connects TRBV9 to TRBJ2-2; 10 bases fit TRBD2. The receptor comes from an adult in good health. This chain's CDR3 is CASTQEIAGGFTGELFF. The CDR3 bases are TGTGCCAGCACCCAGGAGATAGCGGGAGGTTTTACCGGGGAGCTGTTTTTT.